A single sample is the source of the 7 T cell receptor beta chains below, sequenced in a study of response to subunit inactivated influenza vaccine. A single record per CDR3 protein comes from TCRdb applying MiXCR to the RT-PCR reads. The sample lists around 480,000 distinct CDR3 sequences; about 10% were seen once. Specimen: PBMCs from blood, collected roughly 47 days after vaccination. Every receptor here comes from a man between 50 and 59 years old who received an inactivated influenza vaccine.

This clonotype was observed a few times. The J gene is TRBJ2-2, the V gene TRBV20-1; D not certain. CDR1 is DFQATT, CDR2 SNEGSKA, per germline (reference sequence). The CDR3 runs 13 residues. Trimming stripped 0 bases from V and 3 bases from J, with 5 bases between. The CDR3 loop is CSARDGYTGELFF. The CDR3, as DNA: TGCAGTGCTAGAGACGGGTACACCGGGGAGCTGTTTTTT.

This clonotype has a handful of counts. V gene TRBV3-1 combines with J gene TRBJ1-6, with D hard to call. Germline V lookup: CDR1 LGHDT, CDR2 YNNKEL (reference sequence). The CDR3 totals 15 residues. The V and J ends lost 0 bases and 8 bases respectively, with 11 bases between them. CDR3 nucleotide sequence: TGTGCCAGCAGCCAAGAGTATCTTGGCGATTCACCCCTCCACTTT. Residues: CASSQEYLGDSPLHF.

The chain links TRBV12-3 or TRBV12-4 to TRBJ2-5, with TRBD1 identical over 9 bases. This CDR3 has 14 residues. Unmatched junction bases numbered 3, after V lost 2 bases and J lost 5 bases. CDR3 coding DNA: TGTGCCAGCAGTTTAAGAGGGACAGGGGAGACCCAGTACTTC. The encoded protein is CASSLRGTGETQYF.

This sequence joins TRBV7-9 and TRBJ1-3; D may be TRBD1 (5 bases). CDR3 length equals 14 residues. V lost 5 bases to trimming and J lost 0 bases, with 8 bases between them. Germline CDR1 and CDR2: SEHNR and FQNEAQ (reference sequence). As DNA, the CDR3 is TGTGCCAGCAGCGACAGTCTCTCTGGAAACACCATATATTTT. Translated: CASSDSLSGNTIYF. Drawing the rest from reference TRBV7-9 and TRBJ1-3, the complete variable domain is DTGVSQNPRHKITKRGQNVTFRCDPISEHNRLYWYRQTLGQGPEFLTYFQNEAQLEKSRLLSDRFSAERPKGSFSTLEIQRTEQGDSAMYLCASSDSLSGNTIYFGEGSWLTVV.

There are a few counts of this clonotype. The V call is TRBV20-1, the J call TRBJ2-6, with D possibly being TRBD1 (6 bases). The CDR3 is 17 residues long. V gave up 6 bases and J gave up 0 bases, with 18 bases separating them. The germline V gene encodes CDR1 DFQATT and CDR2 SNEGSKA (reference sequence). The DNA of the CDR3 is TGCAGTGCGGGGGCAGGTGGAGCTCTCTCTGGGGCCAACGTCCTGACTTTC. The encoded protein is CSAGAGGALSGANVLTF.

V is TRBV6-2 or TRBV6-3 and J is TRBJ2-1; D remains ambiguous. Trimming removed 1 base at V and 5 bases at J, with 9 bases between. The CDR3 extends over 14 amino acids. CDR1 and CDR2 from the germline V gene are MNHEY and SVGEGT. The CDR3: CASSYLGADNEQFF. CDR3 nucleotide sequence: TGTGCCAGCAGTTACTTGGGTGCGGACAATGAGCAGTTCTTC.

This clonotype was seen a handful of times. The V gene is TRBV21-1, the J gene TRBJ2-7; the table's D call, TRBD1, was not checked against the DNA. TRBV21-1 is classified as a pseudogene. The CDR3 covers 14 residues. The CDR3 region has the DNA TGTGCCAGCAGACCCGGGACAGGGGCTGGTCAGCAGTACTTC. As protein: CASRPGTGAGQQYF.